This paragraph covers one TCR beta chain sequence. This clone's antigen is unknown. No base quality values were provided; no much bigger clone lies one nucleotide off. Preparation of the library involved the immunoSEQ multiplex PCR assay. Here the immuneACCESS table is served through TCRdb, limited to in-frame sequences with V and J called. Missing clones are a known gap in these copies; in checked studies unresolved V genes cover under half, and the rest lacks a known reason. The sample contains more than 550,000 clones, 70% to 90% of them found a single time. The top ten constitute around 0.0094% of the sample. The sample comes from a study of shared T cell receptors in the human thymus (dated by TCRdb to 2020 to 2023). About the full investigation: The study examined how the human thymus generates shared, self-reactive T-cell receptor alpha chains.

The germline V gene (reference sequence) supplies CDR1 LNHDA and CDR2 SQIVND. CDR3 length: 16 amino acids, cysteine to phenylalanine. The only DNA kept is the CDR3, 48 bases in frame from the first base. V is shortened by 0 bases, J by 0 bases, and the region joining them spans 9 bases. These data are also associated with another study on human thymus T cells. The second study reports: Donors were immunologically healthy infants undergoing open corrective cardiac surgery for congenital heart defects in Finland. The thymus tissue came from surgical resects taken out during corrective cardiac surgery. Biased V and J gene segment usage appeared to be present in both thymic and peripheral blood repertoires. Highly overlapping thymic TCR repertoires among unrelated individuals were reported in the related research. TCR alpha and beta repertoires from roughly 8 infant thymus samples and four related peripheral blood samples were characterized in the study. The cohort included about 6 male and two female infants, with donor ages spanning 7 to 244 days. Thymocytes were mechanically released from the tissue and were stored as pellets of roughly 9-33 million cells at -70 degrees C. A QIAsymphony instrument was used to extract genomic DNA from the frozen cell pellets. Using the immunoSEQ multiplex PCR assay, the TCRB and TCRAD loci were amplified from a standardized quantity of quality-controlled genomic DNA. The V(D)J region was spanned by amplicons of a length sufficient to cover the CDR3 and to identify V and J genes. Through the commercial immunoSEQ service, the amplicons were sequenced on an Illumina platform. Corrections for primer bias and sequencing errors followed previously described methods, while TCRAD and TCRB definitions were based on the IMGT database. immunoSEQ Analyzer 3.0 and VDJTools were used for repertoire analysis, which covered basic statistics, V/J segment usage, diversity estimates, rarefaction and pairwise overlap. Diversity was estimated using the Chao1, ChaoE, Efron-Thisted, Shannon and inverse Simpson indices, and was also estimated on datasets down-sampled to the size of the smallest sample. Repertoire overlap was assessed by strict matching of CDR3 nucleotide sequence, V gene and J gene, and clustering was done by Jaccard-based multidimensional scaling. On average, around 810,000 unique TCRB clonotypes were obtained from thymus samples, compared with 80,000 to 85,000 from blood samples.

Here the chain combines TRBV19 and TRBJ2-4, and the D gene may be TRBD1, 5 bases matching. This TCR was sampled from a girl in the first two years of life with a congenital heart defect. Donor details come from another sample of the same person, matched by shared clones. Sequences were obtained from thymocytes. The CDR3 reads CASSIDKGIAKNIQYF. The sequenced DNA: TGTGCCAGTAGTATAGACAAGGGGATAGCCAAAAACATTCAGTACTTC. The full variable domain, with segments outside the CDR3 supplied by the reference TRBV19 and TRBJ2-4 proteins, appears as DGGITQSPKYLFRKEGQNVTLSCEQNLNHDAMYWYRQDPGQGLRLIYYSQIVNDFQKGDIAEGYSVSREKKESFPLTVTSAQKNPTAFYLCASSIDKGIAKNIQYFGAGTRLSVL.